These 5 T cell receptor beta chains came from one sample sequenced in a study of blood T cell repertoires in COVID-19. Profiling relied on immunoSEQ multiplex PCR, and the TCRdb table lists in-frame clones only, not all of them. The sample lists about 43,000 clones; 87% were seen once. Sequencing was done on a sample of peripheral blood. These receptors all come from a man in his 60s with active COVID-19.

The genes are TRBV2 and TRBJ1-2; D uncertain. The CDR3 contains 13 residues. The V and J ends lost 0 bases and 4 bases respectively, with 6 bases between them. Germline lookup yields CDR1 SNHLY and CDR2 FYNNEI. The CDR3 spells CASSEAGSYGYTF. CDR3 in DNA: TGTGCCAGCAGTGAAGCGGGCAGCTATGGCTACACCTTC.

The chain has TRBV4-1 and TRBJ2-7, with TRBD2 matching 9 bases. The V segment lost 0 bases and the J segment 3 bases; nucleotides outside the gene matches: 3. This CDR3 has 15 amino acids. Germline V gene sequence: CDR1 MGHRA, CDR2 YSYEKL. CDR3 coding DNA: TGCGCCAGCAGCCAAGATGCTAGCGGGGTCTACGAGCAGTACTTC. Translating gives CASSQDASGVYEQYF.

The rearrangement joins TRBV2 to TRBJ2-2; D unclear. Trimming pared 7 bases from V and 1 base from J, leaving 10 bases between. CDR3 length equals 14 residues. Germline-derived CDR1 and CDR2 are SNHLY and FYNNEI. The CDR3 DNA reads TGTGCCAGCAAGTTACTGAAGAACACCGGGGAGCTGTTTTTT. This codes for CASKLLKNTGELFF.

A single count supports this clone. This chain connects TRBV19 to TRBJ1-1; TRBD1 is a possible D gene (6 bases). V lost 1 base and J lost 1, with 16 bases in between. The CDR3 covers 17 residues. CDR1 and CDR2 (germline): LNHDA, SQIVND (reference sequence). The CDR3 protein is CASSIGPAQGWNTEAFF. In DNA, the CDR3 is TGTGCCAGTAGTATAGGACCGGCACAGGGATGGAACACTGAAGCTTTCTTT.

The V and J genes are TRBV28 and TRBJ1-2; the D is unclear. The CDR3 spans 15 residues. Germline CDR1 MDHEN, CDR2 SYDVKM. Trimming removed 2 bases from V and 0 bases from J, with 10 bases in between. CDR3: CASSLLQKTNYGYTF. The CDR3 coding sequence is TGTGCCAGCAGTTTACTACAGAAGACTAACTATGGCTACACCTTC.